Listed below are T cell receptor beta chains from one sample, sequenced in a study of T cells in localized non-small cell lung cancer. Measured with immunoSEQ multiplex PCR; TCRdb has only the in-frame clones, and not every one. The repertoire includes around 70,000 clones, roughly nine tenths of them detected once, and just over 20% sits in the top ten. Sample: peripheral blood, taken before any cancer treatment. The source is a male donor aged 60 or over with stage III squamous cell lung carcinoma. The CDR3 runs from the conserved cysteine through the conserved F or W. Each record gives: J gene, V gene, D gene, clone size, CDR3 DNA, CDR3 protein. The D gene is left open where the match is weak. Clone size appears in some rows only: once, few, many, or a class for an expanded clone.

TRBJ1-6 TRBV27 NA medium-sized TGTGCCAGCAGTTTATTAACAGGGAAGTCACCCCTCCACTTT CASSLLTGKSPLHF
TRBJ2-7 TRBV7-8 NA NA TGTGCCAGCAGCGCGACCGGGGGAGGCTATGAGCAGTACTTC CASSATGGGYEQYF
TRBJ1-4 TRBV18 NA NA TGTGCCAGCTCACCGGACAGAAGTAATGAAAAACTGTTTTTT CASSPDRSNEKLFF
TRBJ1-5 TRBV15 TRBD1 NA TGTGCCACCAGCACCGGACAGGGTATTGACCAGCCCCAGCATTTT CATSTGQGIDQPQHF
TRBJ2-1 TRBV30 TRBD1 NA TGTGCCTGGAGTGTAGGGACAGGGAGTATCAATGAGCAGTTCTTC CAWSVGTGSINEQFF
TRBJ1-2 TRBV5-1 TRBD1 NA TGCGCCAGCAGCGAATGGACAGGGGGCCGCTACACCTTC CASSEWTGGRYTF
TRBJ2-3 TRBV7-2 NA NA TGTGCCAGCAGCTTGGAGGGACAGTTCACAGATACGCAGTATTTT CASSLEGQFTDTQYF
TRBJ1-2 TRBV6-5 TRBD1 NA TGTGCCAGCAGTTACACAGGACAGGGGGCCCGTGGCTACACCTTC CASSYTGQGARGYTF
TRBJ2-5 TRBV11-2 TRBD2 NA TGTGCCAGCAGCTTAGAAACGGGGGGGCCAGAGACCCAGTACTTC CASSLETGGPETQYF
TRBJ1-1 TRBV7-6 NA NA TGTGCCAGCAGCCCCGCTGCCTTCACTGAAGCTTTCTTT CASSPAAFTEAFF
TRBJ1-1 TRBV6-1 NA NA TGTGCCAGCAGTGAAACGGTGAACACTGAAGCTTTCTTT CASSETVNTEAFF
TRBJ1-1 TRBV6-1 NA few TGTGCCAGCAGTGAAGCTTCTAACAGAAACACTGAAGCTTTCTTT CASSEASNRNTEAFF
TRBJ1-6 TRBV4-3 NA NA TGCGCCAGCAGCCAGGGGGGGGCTTCCTATAATTCACCCCTCCACTTT CASSQGGASYNSPLHF
TRBJ1-1 TRBV27 NA few TGTGCCAGCAGTTTTGGGGGCCTCGTGAACACTGAAGCTTTCTTT CASSFGGLVNTEAFF
TRBJ1-2 TRBV19 TRBD1 NA TGTGCCAGTAGTATCCCCGGGACAGGGGTTGGCTACACCTTC CASSIPGTGVGYTF
TRBJ2-7 TRBV6-6 NA NA TGTGCCAGCAGTTACTCGCCAGGTCTGAGGGAGCAGTACTTC CASSYSPGLREQYF
TRBJ1-1 TRBV5-1 TRBD1 NA TGCGCCAGCAGCTTGGGCAGGGGGTCCGGCACTGAAGCTTTCTTT CASSLGRGSGTEAFF
TRBJ1-3 TRBV5-1 NA NA TGCGCCAGCAGCGTTACAGGGTCTGACGGAAACACCATATATTTT CASSVTGSDGNTIYF
TRBJ1-5 TRBV5-1 NA NA TGCGCCAGCAGCCCGGACGGGAATCAGCCCCAGCATTTT CASSPDGNQPQHF
TRBJ1-5 TRBV2 NA NA TGTGCCAGCTCTGAAGTCAGGGGAGATCAGCCCCAGCATTTT CASSEVRGDQPQHF
TRBJ2-7 TRBV2 TRBD1 NA TGTGCCAGCAGTCTACAGGGGACGACCTACGAGCAGTACTTC CASSLQGTTYEQYF
TRBJ2-5 TRBV18 TRBD1 NA TGTGCCAGCTCACCACGGGGGACAGGGCAAGAGACCCAGTACTTC CASSPRGTGQETQYF
TRBJ1-6 TRBV13 NA NA TGTGCCAGCAGCCTAAAGACAGGCTCGAGTCGTAGTAATTCACCCCTCCACTTT CASSLKTGSSRSNSPLHF
TRBJ2-5 TRBV7-2 TRBD1 NA TGTGCCAGCAGCCTCATGACAGGGTTGGAAGAGACCCAGTACTTC CASSLMTGLEETQYF
TRBJ2-3 TRBV11-2 TRBD2 NA TGTGCCAGCAGGACTAGCGGGGGGGCCGATACGCAGTATTTT CASRTSGGADTQYF
TRBJ1-3 TRBV27 NA few TGTGCCAGCAGTTTATCGGCCTTCTCTGGAAACACCATATATTTT CASSLSAFSGNTIYF
TRBJ1-2 TRBV19 TRBD1 NA TGTGCCAGTAGTCCCATGACAGGGGTCGGCCGGTATGGCTACACCTTC CASSPMTGVGRYGYTF
TRBJ2-3 TRBV19 TRBD1 NA TGTGCCAGTAGTATAGCGGGGACAGGTCTAGGAGGCACAGATACGCAGTATTTT CASSIAGTGLGGTDTQYF
TRBJ2-7 TRBV11-2 NA NA TGTGCCAGCAGCTTAGGGGGCAGTTCCTACGAGCAGTACTTC CASSLGGSSYEQYF
TRBJ1-2 TRBV27 TRBD1 NA TGTGCCAGCAGTTTATCACAGGGGAATGGCTACACCTTC CASSLSQGNGYTF
TRBJ1-1 TRBV19 NA NA TGTGCCAGTAGTATAGTTGCAATATCGAACACTGAAGCTTTCTTT CASSIVAISNTEAFF
TRBJ2-7 TRBV19 NA NA TGTGCCAGTAGCATTCAGGACGGCACCTACGAGCAGTACTTC CASSIQDGTYEQYF
TRBJ1-6 TRBV2 NA NA TGTGCCAGCAGTGAAAGGGCCGCTTATAATTCACCCCTCCACTTT CASSERAAYNSPLHF
TRBJ1-1 TRBV4-1 TRBD1 NA TGCGCCAGCAGCCAGCAAACCTTGGGTACTACAGGGGGCCCCACTGAAGCTTTCTTT CASSQQTLGTTGGPTEAFF
TRBJ1-1 TRBV6-5 NA NA TGTGCCAGCAGTTATCAAGGAAACACTGAAGCTTTCTTT CASSYQGNTEAFF
TRBJ2-1 TRBV19 TRBD1 few TGTGCCAGTAGTATTGGAAGCAGGGGGTACAATGAGCAGTTCTTC CASSIGSRGYNEQFF
TRBJ1-1 TRBV10-2 NA NA TGCGCCAGCACAGCGGCGGACACTGAAGCTTTCTTT CASTAADTEAFF
TRBJ2-2 TRBV6-5 TRBD2 NA TGTGCCAGCAGTAGGAGGGAGGGCGGGGAGCTGTTTTTT CASSRREGGELFF
TRBJ2-1 TRBV29-1 NA NA TGCAGTAAGGTGGGCGGAAGCTCCTACAATGAGCAGTTCTTC CSKVGGSSYNEQFF
TRBJ1-3 TRBV6-1 NA NA TGTGCCAGCAGTGAATCGGCAGGGCGGACTGGAAACACCATATATTTT CASSESAGRTGNTIYF
TRBJ2-2 TRBV5-6 TRBD1 NA TGTGCCAGCAGCCCCCGGGACAGGGGGCCGGCCGGGGAGCTGTTTTTT CASSPRDRGPAGELFF
TRBJ2-2 TRBV21-1 NA medium-sized TGTGCCAGCAGCAAAACTAGCGGGAACACCGGGGAGCTGTTTTTT CASSKTSGNTGELFF
TRBJ1-3 TRBV18 TRBD1 NA TGTGCCAGCTCATCCCCACAGGGGGGAAACACCATATATTTT CASSSPQGGNTIYF
TRBJ2-5 TRBV6-1 NA NA TGTGCCAGCACCCCCTGGGGGGGCAGGGAGACCCAGTACTTC CASTPWGGRETQYF
TRBJ1-3 TRBV6-1 NA NA TGTGCCAGCAGTGAAAGGCCCTCTGGAAACACCATATATTTT CASSERPSGNTIYF
TRBJ1-3 TRBV27 NA once TGTGCCAGCAGCAGGAAGACTGGAAACACCATATATTTT CASSRKTGNTIYF
TRBJ2-5 TRBV2 NA NA TGTGCCAGCAGATTAAGGGGCCAGCCACAAGAGACCCAGTACTTC CASRLRGQPQETQYF
TRBJ1-3 TRBV6-1 NA NA TGTGCCAGCCAGACTGGAAACACCATATATTTT CASQTGNTIYF
TRBJ2-2 TRBV7-2 NA NA TGTGCCAGCAGCAGATCGGGCGTCAACACCGGGGAGCTGTTTTTT CASSRSGVNTGELFF
TRBJ1-6 TRBV7-9 NA NA TGTGCCAGCAGCTTAATTAGTGGTTCTCTCCATAATTCACCCCTCCACTTT CASSLISGSLHNSPLHF
TRBJ1-1 TRBV7-8 NA NA TGTGCCAGCAGCTTAGTTTTGGGGTTTGGCACTGAAGCTTTCTTT CASSLVLGFGTEAFF
TRBJ2-3 TRBV7-2 TRBD1 NA TGTGCCAGCAGTACACAGGGGTCAGATACGCAGTATTTT CASSTQGSDTQYF
TRBJ2-5 TRBV6-5 TRBD1 once TGTGCCAGCAGTAGGACAGGGGGCGCTCCGGAGACCCAGTACTTC CASSRTGGAPETQYF
TRBJ2-7 TRBV5-5 TRBD2 NA TGTGCCAGCAGCGATACTAGCGGGGGGGTCCCCTACGAGCAGTACTTC CASSDTSGGVPYEQYF